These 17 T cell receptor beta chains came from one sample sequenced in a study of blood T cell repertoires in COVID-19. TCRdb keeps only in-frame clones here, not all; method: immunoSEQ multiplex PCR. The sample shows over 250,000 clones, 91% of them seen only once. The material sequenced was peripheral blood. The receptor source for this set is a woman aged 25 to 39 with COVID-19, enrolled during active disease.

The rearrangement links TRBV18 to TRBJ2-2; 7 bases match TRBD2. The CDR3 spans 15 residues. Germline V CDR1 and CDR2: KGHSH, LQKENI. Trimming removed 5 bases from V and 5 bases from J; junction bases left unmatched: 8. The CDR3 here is CASSAGVSGTGELFF. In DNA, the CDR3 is TGTGCCAGCTCAGCGGGAGTATCTGGGACCGGGGAGCTGTTTTTT.

The CDR3, as DNA: TGTGCCAGAAGCTTGGCTCACGGGGGATGGAGTACTGAAGCTTTCTTT. It codes for CARSLAHGGWSTEAFF. This chain links TRBV5-3 with TRBJ1-1, with TRBD1 as a possible D gene (5 bases). TRBV5-3 is classed as an ORF, of uncertain function. V was clipped by 0 bases and J by 5 bases, with 17 bases between them. The CDR3 has 16 amino acids.

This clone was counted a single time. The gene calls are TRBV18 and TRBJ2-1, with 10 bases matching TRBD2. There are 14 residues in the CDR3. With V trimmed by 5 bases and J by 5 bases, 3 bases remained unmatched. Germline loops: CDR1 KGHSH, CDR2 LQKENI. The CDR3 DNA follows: TGTGCCAGCTCAGGAGCGGGAGGGAACAATGAGCAGTTCTTC. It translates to CASSGAGGNNEQFF.

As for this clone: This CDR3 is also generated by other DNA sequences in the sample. CDR3 bases: TGTGCCTGGAGTCGGACAGGTAAAACAGATACGCAGTATTTT. It yields the protein CAWSRTGKTDTQYF. The V gene is TRBV30, the J gene TRBJ2-3; 7 positions match TRBD1. Trimming cost V 2 bases and J 3 bases; bases outside gene matches: 5. The V gene's germline CDR1 is GTSNPN and CDR2 SVGIG (reference sequence). This CDR3 has 14 residues.

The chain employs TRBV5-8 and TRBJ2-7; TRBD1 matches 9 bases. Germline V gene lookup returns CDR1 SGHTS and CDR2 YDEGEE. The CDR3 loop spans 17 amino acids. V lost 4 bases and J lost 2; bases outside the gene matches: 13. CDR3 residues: CASSLKPGTGLPYEQYF. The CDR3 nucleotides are TGTGCCAGCAGCCTCAAACCCGGGACAGGGCTACCCTACGAGCAGTACTTC. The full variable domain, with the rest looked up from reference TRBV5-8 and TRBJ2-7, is EAGVTQSPTHLIKTRGQQATLRCSPISGHTSVYWYQQALGLGLQFLLWYDEGEERNRGNFPPRFSGRQFPNYSSELNVNALELEDSALYLCASSLKPGTGLPYEQYFGPGTRLTVT.

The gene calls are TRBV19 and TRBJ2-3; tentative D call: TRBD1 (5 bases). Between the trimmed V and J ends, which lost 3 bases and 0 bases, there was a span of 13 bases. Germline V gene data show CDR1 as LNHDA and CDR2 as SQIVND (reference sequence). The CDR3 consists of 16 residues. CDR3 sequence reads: CASSIRVLSSTDTQYF. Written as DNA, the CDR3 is TGTGCCAGTAGTATCAGGGTGCTTTCTAGCACAGATACGCAGTATTTT. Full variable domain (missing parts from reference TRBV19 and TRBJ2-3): DGGITQSPKYLFRKEGQNVTLSCEQNLNHDAMYWYRQDPGQGLRLIYYSQIVNDFQKGDIAEGYSVSREKKESFPLTVTSAQKNPTAFYLCASSIRVLSSTDTQYFGPGTRLTVL.

The CDR3 reads CASAGSIAMNTEAFF. CDR3 bases: TGTGCCAGCGCGGGATCCATCGCCATGAACACTGAAGCTTTCTTT. This chain connects TRBV11-2 to TRBJ1-1; unclear D gene. This CDR3 spans 15 amino acids. Trimming pared 8 bases from V and 0 bases from J, leaving 16 bases between. Germline CDR1 is SGHAT and CDR2 is FQNNGV.

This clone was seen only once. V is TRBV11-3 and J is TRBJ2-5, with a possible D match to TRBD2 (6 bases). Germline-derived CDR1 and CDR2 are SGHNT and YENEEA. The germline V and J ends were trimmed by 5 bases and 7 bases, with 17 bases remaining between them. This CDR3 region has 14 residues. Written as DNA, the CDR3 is TGTGCCAGCAGCAGAGGGGACTTGAAGGGGACCCAGTACTTC. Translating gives CASSRGDLKGTQYF.

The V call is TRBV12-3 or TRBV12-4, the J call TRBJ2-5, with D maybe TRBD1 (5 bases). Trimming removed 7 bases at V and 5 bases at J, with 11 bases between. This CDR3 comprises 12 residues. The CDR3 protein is CASTMGPETQYF. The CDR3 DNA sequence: TGTGCCAGCACCATGGGGCCCGAGACCCAGTACTTC.

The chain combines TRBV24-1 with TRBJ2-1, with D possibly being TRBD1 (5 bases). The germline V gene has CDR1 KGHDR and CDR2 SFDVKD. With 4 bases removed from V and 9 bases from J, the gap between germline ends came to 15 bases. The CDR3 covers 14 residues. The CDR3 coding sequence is TGTGCCACCAGTGACCCTAAGCAGGGTTTTGAGCAGTTCTTC. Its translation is CATSDPKQGFEQFF.

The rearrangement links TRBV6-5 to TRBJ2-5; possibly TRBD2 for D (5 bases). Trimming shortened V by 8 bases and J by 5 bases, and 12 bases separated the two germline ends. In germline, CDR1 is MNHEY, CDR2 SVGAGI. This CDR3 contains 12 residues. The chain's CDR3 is CASGLRGETQYF. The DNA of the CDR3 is TGTGCCAGCGGTCTGCGAGGGGAGACCCAGTACTTC.

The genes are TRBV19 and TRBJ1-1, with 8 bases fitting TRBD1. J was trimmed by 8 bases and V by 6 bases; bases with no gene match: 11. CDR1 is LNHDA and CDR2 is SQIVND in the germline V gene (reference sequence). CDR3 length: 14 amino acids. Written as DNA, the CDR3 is TGTGCCAGTAGCAGAAACTCAGGGGGCTTCGAAGCTTTCTTT. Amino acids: CASSRNSGGFEAFF.

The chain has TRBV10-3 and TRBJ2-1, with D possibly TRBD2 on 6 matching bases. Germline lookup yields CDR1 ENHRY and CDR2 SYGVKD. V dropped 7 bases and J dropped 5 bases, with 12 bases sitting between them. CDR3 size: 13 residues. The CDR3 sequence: CAITRESDNEQFF. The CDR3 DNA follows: TGTGCCATCACCCGGGAGTCGGACAATGAGCAGTTCTTC.

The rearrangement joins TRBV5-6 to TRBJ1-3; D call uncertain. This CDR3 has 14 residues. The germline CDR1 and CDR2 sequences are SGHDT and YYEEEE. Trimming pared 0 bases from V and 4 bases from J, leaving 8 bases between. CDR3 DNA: TGTGCCAGCAGCTTGGTTGGCTCCGGAAACACCATATATTTT. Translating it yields CASSLVGSGNTIYF. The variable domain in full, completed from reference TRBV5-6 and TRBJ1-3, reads DAGVTQSPTHLIKTRGQQVTLRCSPKSGHDTVSWYQQALGQGPQFIFQYYEEEERQRGNFPDRFSGHQFPNYSSELNVNALLLGDSALYLCASSLVGSGNTIYFGEGSWLTVV.

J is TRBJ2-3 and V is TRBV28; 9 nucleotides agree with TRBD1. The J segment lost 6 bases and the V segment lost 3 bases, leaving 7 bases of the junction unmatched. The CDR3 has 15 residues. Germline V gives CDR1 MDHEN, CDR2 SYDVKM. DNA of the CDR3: TGTGCCAGCAGTTTTTTTCGGACAGGGGCGGATACGCAGTATTTT. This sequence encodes CASSFFRTGADTQYF.

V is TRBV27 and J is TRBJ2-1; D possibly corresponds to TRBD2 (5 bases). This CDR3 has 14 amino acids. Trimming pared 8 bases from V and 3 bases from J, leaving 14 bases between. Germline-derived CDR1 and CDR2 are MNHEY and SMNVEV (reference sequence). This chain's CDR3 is CASRTRRSYNEQFF. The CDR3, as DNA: TGTGCCAGCCGTACTAGACGTAGCTACAATGAGCAGTTCTTC.

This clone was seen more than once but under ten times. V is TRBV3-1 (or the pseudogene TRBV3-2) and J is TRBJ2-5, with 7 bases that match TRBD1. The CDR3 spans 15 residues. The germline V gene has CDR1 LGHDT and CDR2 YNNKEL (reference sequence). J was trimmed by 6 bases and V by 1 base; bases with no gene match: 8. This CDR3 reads CASSQGQGGMKTQYF. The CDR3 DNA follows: TGTGCCAGCAGCCAAGGACAGGGTGGTATGAAGACCCAGTACTTC.